This T cell receptor beta chain was sequenced during a study of breast tumors, draining lymph nodes, adjacent tissues. Study-wide findings and caveats: Compared with lymph nodes, tumors were less diverse; compared with nontumor tissue, more.

TCRdb re-called the multiplex PCR reads through MiXCR, storing one row per CDR3 protein. The sample lists about 21,000 distinct CDR3 sequences, approximately 53% occurring once. Of note for this clonotype: Its antigen is still unknown.

V lost 2 bases, J lost 3 bases, and 6 bases lay in between. This CDR3 contains 14 residues. CDR1 and CDR2 (germline): SGDLS, YYNGEE. The V and J genes are TRBV9 and TRBJ2-6; D is unresolved. This TCR derives from a female donor with breast cancer. Some clones in this sample may be carry-over from other donors' samples. Material: breast tumor tissue. The CDR3 reads CASSVGHGANVLTF. In DNA, the CDR3 is TGTGCCAGCAGCGTCGGCCATGGGGCCAACGTCCTGACTTTC.